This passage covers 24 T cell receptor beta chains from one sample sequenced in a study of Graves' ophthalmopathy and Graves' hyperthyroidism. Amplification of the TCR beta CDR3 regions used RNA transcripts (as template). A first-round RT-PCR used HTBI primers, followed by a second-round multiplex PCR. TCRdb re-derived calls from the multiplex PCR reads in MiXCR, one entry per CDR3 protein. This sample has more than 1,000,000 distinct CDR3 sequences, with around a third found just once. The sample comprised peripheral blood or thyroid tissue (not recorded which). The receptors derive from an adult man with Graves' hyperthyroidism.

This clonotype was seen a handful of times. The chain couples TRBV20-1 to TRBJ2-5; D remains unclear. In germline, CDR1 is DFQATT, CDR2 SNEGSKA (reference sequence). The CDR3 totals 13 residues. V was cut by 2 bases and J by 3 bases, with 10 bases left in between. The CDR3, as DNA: TGCAGTGCTAGAATTCCCGGAAAAGAGACCCAGTACTTC. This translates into CSARIPGKETQYF.

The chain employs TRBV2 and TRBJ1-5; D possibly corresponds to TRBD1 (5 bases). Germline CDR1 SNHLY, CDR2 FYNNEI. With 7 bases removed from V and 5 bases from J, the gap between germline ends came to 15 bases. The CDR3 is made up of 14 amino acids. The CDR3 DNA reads TGTGCCAGCATCGGACGGCAGGGCGATCAGCCCCAGCATTTT. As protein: CASIGRQGDQPQHF.

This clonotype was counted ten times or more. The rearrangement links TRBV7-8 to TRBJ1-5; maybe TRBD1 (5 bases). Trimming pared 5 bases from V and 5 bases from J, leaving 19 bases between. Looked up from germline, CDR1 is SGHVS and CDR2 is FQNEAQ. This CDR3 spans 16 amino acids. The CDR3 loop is CASSPQAKGRDQPQHF. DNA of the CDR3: TGTGCCAGCAGCCCGCAGGCAAAGGGGAGAGATCAGCCCCAGCATTTT.

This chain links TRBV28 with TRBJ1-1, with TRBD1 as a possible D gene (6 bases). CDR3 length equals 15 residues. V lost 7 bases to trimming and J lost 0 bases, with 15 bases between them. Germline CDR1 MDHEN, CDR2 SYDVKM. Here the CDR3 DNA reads TGTGCCAGCACCCCCTTACAGGGTTTGAACACTGAAGCTTTCTTT. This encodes CASTPLQGLNTEAFF. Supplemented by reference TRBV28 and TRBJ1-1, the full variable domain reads DVKVTQSSRYLVKRTGEKVFLECVQDMDHENMFWYRQDPGLGLRLIYFSYDVKMKEKGDIPEGYSVSREKKERFSLILESASTNQTSMYLCASTPLQGLNTEAFFGQGTRLTVV.

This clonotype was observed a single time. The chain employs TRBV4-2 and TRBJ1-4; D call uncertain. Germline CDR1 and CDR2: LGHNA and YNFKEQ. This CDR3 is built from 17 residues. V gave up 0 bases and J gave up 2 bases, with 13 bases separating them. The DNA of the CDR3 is TGTGCCAGCAGCCAAGAGGAAGGGAGATCCACTAATGAAAAACTGTTTTTT. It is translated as CASSQEEGRSTNEKLFF.

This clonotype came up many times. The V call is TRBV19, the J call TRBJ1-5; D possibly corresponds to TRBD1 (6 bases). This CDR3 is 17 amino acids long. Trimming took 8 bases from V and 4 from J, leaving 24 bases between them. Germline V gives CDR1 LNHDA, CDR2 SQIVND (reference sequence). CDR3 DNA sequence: TGTGCCAGTCGCTCTGGGGGGCCGCGAACCCCTAATCAGCCCCAGCATTTT. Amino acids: CASRSGGPRTPNQPQHF. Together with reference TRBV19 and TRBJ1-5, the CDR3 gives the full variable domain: DGGITQSPKYLFRKEGQNVTLSCEQNLNHDAMYWYRQDPGQGLRLIYYSQIVNDFQKGDIAEGYSVSREKKESFPLTVTSAQKNPTAFYLCASRSGGPRTPNQPQHFGDGTRLSIL.

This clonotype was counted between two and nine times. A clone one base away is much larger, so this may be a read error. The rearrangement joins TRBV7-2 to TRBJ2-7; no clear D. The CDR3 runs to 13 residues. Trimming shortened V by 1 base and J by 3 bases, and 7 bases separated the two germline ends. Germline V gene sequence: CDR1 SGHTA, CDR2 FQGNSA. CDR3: CASSLVQSYEQYF. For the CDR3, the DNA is TGTGCCAGCAGCTTAGTACAGAGCTACGAGCAGTACTTC. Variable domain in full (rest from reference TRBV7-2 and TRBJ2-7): GAGVSQSPSNKVTEKGKDVELRCDPISGHTALYWYRQSLGQGLEFLIYFQGNSAPDKSGLPSDRFSAERTGGSVSTLTIQRTQQEDSAVYLCASSLVQSYEQYFGPGTRLTVT.

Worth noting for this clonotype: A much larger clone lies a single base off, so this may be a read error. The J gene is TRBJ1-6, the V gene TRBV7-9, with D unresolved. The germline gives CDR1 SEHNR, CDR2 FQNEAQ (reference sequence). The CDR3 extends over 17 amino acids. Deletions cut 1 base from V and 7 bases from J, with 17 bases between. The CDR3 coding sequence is TGTGCCAGCAGCTTAGGGGTTTTGGGTAGAGGCAATTCACCCCTCCACTTT. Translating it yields CASSLGVLGRGNSPLHF.

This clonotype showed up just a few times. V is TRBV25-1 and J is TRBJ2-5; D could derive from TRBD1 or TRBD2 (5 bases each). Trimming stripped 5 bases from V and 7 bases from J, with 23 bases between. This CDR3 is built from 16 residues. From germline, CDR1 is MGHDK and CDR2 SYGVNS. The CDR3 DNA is TGTGCCAGCAGTACCCAAATCCGCCGGGACCGCGGGACCCAGTACTTC. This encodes CASSTQIRRDRGTQYF. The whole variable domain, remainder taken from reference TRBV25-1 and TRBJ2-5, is EADIYQTPRYLVIGTGKKITLECSQTMGHDKMYWYQQDPGMELHLIHYSYGVNSTEKGDLSSESTVSRIRTEHFPLTLESARPSHTSQYLCASSTQIRRDRGTQYFGPGTRLLVL.

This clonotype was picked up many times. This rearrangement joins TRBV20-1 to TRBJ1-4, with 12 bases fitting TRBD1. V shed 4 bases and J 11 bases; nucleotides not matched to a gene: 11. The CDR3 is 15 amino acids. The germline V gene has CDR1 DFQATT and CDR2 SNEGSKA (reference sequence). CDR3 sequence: CSAKNGDRGLEKLFF. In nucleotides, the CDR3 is TGCAGTGCTAAGAATGGGGACAGGGGGCTTGAGAAACTGTTTTTT.

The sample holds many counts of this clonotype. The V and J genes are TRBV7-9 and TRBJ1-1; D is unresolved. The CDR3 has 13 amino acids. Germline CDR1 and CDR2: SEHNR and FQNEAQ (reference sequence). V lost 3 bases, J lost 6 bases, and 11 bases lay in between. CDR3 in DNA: TGTGCCAGCAGCTTGGGGTCGGCCTCTGAAGCTTTCTTT. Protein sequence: CASSLGSASEAFF.

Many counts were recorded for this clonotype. This CDR3 is CASSIGPEAFF. Written as DNA, the CDR3 is TGTGCCAGTAGTATCGGGCCCGAAGCTTTCTTT. This rearrangement joins TRBV19 to TRBJ1-1; D is uncertain. Germline V gene data show CDR1 as LNHDA and CDR2 as SQIVND (reference sequence). The V gene lost 3 bases and the J gene lost 8 bases, with 7 bases spanning the gap. CDR3 length: 11 amino acids.

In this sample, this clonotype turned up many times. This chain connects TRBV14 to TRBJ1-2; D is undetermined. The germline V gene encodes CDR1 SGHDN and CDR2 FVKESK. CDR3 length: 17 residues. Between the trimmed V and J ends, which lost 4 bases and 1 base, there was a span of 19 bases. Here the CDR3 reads CASSPPQGGLGNYGYTF. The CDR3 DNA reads TGTGCCAGCAGCCCACCTCAAGGAGGGCTGGGTAACTATGGCTACACCTTC.

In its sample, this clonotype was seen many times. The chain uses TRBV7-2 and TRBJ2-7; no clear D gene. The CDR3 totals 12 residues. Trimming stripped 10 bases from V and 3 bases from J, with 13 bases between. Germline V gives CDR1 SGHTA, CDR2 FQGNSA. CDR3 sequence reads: CATAKERYEQYF. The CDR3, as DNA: TGTGCCACCGCGAAAGAACGCTACGAGCAGTACTTC. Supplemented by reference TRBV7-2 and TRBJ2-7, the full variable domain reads GAGVSQSPSNKVTEKGKDVELRCDPISGHTALYWYRQSLGQGLEFLIYFQGNSAPDKSGLPSDRFSAERTGGSVSTLTIQRTQQEDSAVYLCATAKERYEQYFGPGTRLTVT.

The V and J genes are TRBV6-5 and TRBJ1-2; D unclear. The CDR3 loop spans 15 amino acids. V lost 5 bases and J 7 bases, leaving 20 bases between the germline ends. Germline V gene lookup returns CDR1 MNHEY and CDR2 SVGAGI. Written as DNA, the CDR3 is TGTGCCAGCAGTACTCGGACGATTCCATCGAGTGGCTACACCTTC. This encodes CASSTRTIPSSGYTF.

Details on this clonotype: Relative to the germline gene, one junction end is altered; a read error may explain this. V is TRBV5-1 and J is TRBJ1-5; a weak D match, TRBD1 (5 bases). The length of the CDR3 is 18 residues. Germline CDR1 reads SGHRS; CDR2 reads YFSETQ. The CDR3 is CASSPAGGAAYSNQPQHF. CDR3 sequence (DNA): TGTGCCAGCAGCCCCGCCGGTGGGGCGGCGTATAGCAATCAGCCCCAGCATTTT.

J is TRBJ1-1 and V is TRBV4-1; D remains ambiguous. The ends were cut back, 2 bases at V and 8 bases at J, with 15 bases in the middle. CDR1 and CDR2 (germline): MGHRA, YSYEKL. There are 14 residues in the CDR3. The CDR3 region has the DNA TGCGCCAGCAGCCAACTACCCTCCCGGGGAGAAGCTTTCTTT. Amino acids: CASSQLPSRGEAFF.

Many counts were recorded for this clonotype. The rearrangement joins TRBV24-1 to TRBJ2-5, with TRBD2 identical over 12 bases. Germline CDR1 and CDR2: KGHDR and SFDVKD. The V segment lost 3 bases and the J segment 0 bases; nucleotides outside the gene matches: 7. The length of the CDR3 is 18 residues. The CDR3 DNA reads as TGTGCCACCAGTGATCCGGGACTAGCGGGTATCCACCAAGAGACCCAGTACTTC. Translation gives CATSDPGLAGIHQETQYF.

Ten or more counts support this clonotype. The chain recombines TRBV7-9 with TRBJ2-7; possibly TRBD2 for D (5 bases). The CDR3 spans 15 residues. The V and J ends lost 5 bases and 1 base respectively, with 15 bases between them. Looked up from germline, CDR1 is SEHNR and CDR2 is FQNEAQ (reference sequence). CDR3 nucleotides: TGTGCCAGCAGCCTCGTAGCGCTCCGATCCTACGAGCAGTACTTC. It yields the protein CASSLVALRSYEQYF. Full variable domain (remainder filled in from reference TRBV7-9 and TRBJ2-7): DTGVSQNPRHKITKRGQNVTFRCDPISEHNRLYWYRQTLGQGPEFLTYFQNEAQLEKSRLLSDRFSAERPKGSFSTLEIQRTEQGDSAMYLCASSLVALRSYEQYFGPGTRLTVT.

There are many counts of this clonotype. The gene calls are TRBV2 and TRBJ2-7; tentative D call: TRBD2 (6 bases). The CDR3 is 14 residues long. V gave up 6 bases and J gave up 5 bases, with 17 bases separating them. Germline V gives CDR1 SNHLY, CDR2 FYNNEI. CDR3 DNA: TGTGCCAGCAGCCCGGAGGGCTTCTCGGACGAGCAGTACTTC. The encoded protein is CASSPEGFSDEQYF.

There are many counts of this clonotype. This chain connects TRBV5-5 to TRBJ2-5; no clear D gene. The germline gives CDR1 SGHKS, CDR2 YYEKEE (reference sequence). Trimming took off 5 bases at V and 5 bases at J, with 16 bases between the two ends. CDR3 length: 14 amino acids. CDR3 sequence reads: CASSEAGAEETQYF. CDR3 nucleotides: TGTGCCAGCAGTGAGGCAGGAGCAGAGGAGACCCAGTACTTC.

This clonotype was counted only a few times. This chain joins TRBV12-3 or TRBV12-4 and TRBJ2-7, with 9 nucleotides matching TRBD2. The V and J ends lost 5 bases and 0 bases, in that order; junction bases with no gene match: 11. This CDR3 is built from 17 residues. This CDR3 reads CASSPPGPSGISYEQYF. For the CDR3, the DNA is TGTGCCAGCAGTCCCCCTGGTCCTAGCGGGATCTCCTACGAGCAGTACTTC.

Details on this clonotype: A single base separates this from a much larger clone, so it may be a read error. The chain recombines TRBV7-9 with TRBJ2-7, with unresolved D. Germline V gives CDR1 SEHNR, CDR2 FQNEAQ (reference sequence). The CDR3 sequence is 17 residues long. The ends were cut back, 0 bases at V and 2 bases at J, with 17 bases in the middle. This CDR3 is CASSLARGRTSAYEQYF. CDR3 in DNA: TGTGCCAGCAGCTTAGCCCGCGGACGTACGAGCGCCTACGAGCAGTACTTC.

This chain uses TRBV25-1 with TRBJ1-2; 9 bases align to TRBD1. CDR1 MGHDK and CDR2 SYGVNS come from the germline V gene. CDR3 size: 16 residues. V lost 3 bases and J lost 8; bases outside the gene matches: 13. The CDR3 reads CASSEGGQGSTSGYTF. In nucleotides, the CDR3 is TGTGCCAGCAGTGAGGGGGGACAGGGATCGACTTCCGGCTACACCTTC.